These 24 T cell receptor beta chains were sequenced from one sample in a study of CD8 T cells in ankylosing spondylitis. One entry per CDR3 protein, called by TCRdb with MiXCR from the 5' RACE reads. The data contain approximately 240,000 distinct CDR3 sequences, about 10% of them seen just once; the ten biggest clones take up roughly 2.5%. Specimen: blood, either unsorted or a sorted T cell fraction (not recorded which). The receptors originated from a male donor with ankylosing spondylitis or in good health (not recorded which).

In this sample, this clonotype turned up many times. The chain employs TRBV15 and TRBJ1-5; D not resolved. The CDR3 has 18 residues. V gave up 0 bases and J gave up 1 base, with 16 bases separating them. Germline V gene data show CDR1 as LNHNV and CDR2 as YYDKDF (reference sequence). Here the CDR3 reads CATSRDLGRPVSNQPQHF. CDR3 coding DNA: TGTGCCACCAGCAGAGATCTTGGGAGGCCCGTCAGCAATCAGCCCCAGCATTTT.

The rearrangement joins TRBV29-1 to TRBJ2-5; either TRBD1 or TRBD2 may fit D (7 bases each). Germline CDR1 and CDR2: SQVTM and ANQGSEA. V was trimmed by 8 bases and J by 2 bases, leaving 15 bases between them. CDR3 length: 13 amino acids. The CDR3 reads CSSSQGGQETQYF. CDR3 nucleotide sequence: TGCAGCTCCTCCCAGGGGGGGCAAGAGACCCAGTACTTC.

This clonotype was seen a few times. This chain uses TRBV30 with TRBJ2-3, with no clear D. The V end was cut by 3 bases, the J end by 6 bases, with 7 bases between. This CDR3 is 11 amino acids long. Germline V gene sequence: CDR1 GTSNPN, CDR2 SVGIG (reference sequence). DNA for the CDR3: TGTGCCTGGAGGGCCATGGATACGCAGTATTTT. Its translation: CAWRAMDTQYF.

This clonotype showed up many times. This chain links TRBV7-2 with TRBJ2-5; 12 bases are a match to TRBD2. V dropped 4 bases and J dropped 5; count of bases not matched to a gene: 8. The CDR3 contains 16 residues. CDR1 is SGHTA, CDR2 FQGNSA, per germline. DNA for the CDR3: TGTGCCAGCAGCTCACGACTAGCGGGAGTCTGGGAGACCCAGTACTTC. Amino acid sequence: CASSSRLAGVWETQYF.

This clonotype was picked up many times. J is TRBJ2-3 and V is TRBV29-1; D is unresolved. Germline V gene data show CDR1 as SQVTM and CDR2 as ANQGSEA. The CDR3 runs 11 residues. Trimming took off 6 bases at V and 4 bases at J, with 8 bases between the two ends. The CDR3 loop reads CSVARSDTQYF. For the CDR3, the DNA is TGCAGCGTCGCTCGGTCAGATACGCAGTATTTT.

This clonotype has at least ten counts. The chain combines TRBV20-1 with TRBJ2-7; D not resolved. There are 14 residues in the CDR3. V was shortened by 1 base and J by 0 bases, with 10 bases between the two germline ends. CDR1 is DFQATT and CDR2 is SNEGSKA in the germline V gene (reference sequence). As DNA, the CDR3 is TGCAGTGCTAGAGTCTCAGGTCCCTCCTACGAGCAGTACTTC. It specifies CSARVSGPSYEQYF.

This clonotype was seen at least ten times. The chain combines TRBV6-2 or TRBV6-3 with TRBJ1-1; D is unclear. V was cut by 6 bases and J by 4 bases, with 24 bases left in between. The CDR3 sequence is 17 residues long. The germline V gene has CDR1 MNHEY and CDR2 SVGEGT. The CDR3 here is CASSPRRAVGVGTEAFF. CDR3 in DNA: TGTGCCAGCAGCCCCCGGCGGGCGGTTGGAGTGGGCACTGAAGCTTTCTTT.

This clonotype came up many times. The chain joins TRBV4-1 to TRBJ2-2, with D perhaps TRBD2 (5 bases). Trimming left V 1 base short and J 7 bases short, with 19 bases between. The CDR3 runs to 17 residues. Germline CDR1 reads MGHRA; CDR2 reads YSYEKL. Here the CDR3 reads CASSQGAAGGGGGELFF. DNA of the CDR3: TGCGCCAGCAGCCAAGGGGCCGCAGGCGGAGGCGGCGGGGAGCTGTTTTTT.

This clonotype was observed a few times. This chain links TRBV9 with TRBJ1-2; D is unresolved. Germline values: CDR1 SGDLS, CDR2 YYNGEE. The CDR3 sequence is 14 residues long. The V end lost 2 bases, the J end lost 3 bases, and 11 bases lay between the germline ends. CDR3 loop: CASSVSRRDYGYTF. The CDR3 DNA follows: TGTGCCAGCAGCGTTTCCAGACGAGACTATGGCTACACCTTC.

This chain joins TRBV11-2 and TRBJ2-3; 9 bases are a match to TRBD2. Losses at the gene ends were 0 bases for V and 2 bases for J; bases not matched to a gene: 15. The germline CDR1 and CDR2 sequences are SGHAT and FQNNGV. This CDR3 is 20 amino acids long. CDR3 sequence reads: CASSLEVRGSSGRPTDTQYF. The DNA for the CDR3 is TGTGCCAGCAGCTTAGAGGTCCGTGGGAGTAGCGGGAGACCCACAGATACGCAGTATTTT.

This sequence joins TRBV7-9 and TRBJ2-3, with 12 nucleotides matching TRBD2. This CDR3 spans 15 amino acids. Trimming removed 3 bases from V and 4 bases from J; junction bases left unmatched: 2. Germline assignment: CDR1 SEHNR and CDR2 FQNEAQ (reference sequence). The CDR3 region is CASSFPSGGADTQYF. CDR3 sequence (DNA): TGTGCCAGCAGCTTCCCTAGCGGGGGGGCAGATACGCAGTATTTT.

This clonotype was counted many times. The rearrangement links TRBV5-1 to TRBJ2-1; possibly TRBD1 or TRBD2 for D (5 bases each). The CDR3 sequence is 17 residues long. The germline gives CDR1 SGHRS, CDR2 YFSETQ. V was pared by 0 bases and J by 5 bases, with 18 bases between. CDR3 bases: TGCGCCAGCAGCTTGGGGGACGGTCTTTGGGGTCACAATGAGCAGTTCTTC. Translating it yields CASSLGDGLWGHNEQFF.

This clonotype was observed at least ten times. CDR3 nucleotides: TGTGCCAGCAGTTTACTCCTTGAAACTGAAGCTTTCTTT. Amino acids: CASSLLLETEAFF. The chain carries TRBV12-3 or TRBV12-4 and TRBJ1-1; D uncertain. The CDR3 sequence is 13 residues long. Trimming stripped 2 bases from V and 5 bases from J, with 9 bases between.

This clonotype was seen at least ten times. The chain recombines TRBV9 with TRBJ2-5; D gene ambiguous. Germline V gene lookup returns CDR1 SGDLS and CDR2 YYNGEE. The CDR3 has 15 amino acids. Trimming removed 0 bases from V and 4 bases from J, with 13 bases in between. In DNA form, the CDR3 reads TGTGCCAGCAGCGTAGGGGGAAGCTTAGGAGAGACCCAGTACTTC. Its translation is CASSVGGSLGETQYF.

This chain links TRBV29-1 with TRBJ1-3; tentative D call: TRBD1 (5 bases). In germline, CDR1 is SQVTM, CDR2 ANQGSEA. CDR3 length equals 16 residues. Trimming stripped 7 bases from V and 4 bases from J, with 23 bases between. The DNA of the CDR3 is TGCAGCGGAGCGACCACTGGGACCGATCAGGGAAACACCATATATTTT. Protein: CSGATTGTDQGNTIYF.

The chain recombines TRBV19 with TRBJ1-2; D gene ambiguous. CDR3 size: 12 residues. Germline V gives CDR1 LNHDA, CDR2 SQIVND (reference sequence). Trimming stripped 3 bases from V and 5 bases from J, with 7 bases between. In nucleotides, the CDR3 is TGTGCCAGTAGTATCGTGGGGTATGGCTACACCTTC. The encoded protein is CASSIVGYGYTF.

This clonotype was counted between two and nine times. The rearrangement joins TRBV11-2 to TRBJ2-3; 11 bases agree with TRBD2. From germline, CDR1 is SGHAT and CDR2 FQNNGV. This CDR3 comprises 16 residues. V lost 1 base, J lost 7 bases, and 7 bases stayed unmatched. CDR3 DNA: TGTGCCAGCAGCTTAGGGCCGACTAGCGGGACATATACGCAGTATTTT. It yields the protein CASSLGPTSGTYTQYF.

Of note for this clonotype: A read error is possible here, since a much larger clone lies one base away. The CDR3 nucleotides read TGTGCCAGCAGTGAAGACGGCGAGCAGTGCTTC. This codes for CASSEDGEQCF. The chain joins TRBV25-1 to TRBJ2-7; D uncertain. Germline V lookup: CDR1 MGHDK, CDR2 SYGVNS. This CDR3 is built from 11 residues.

The chain joins TRBV4-2 to TRBJ2-7; D might be TRBD1 (6 bases). The germline V and J ends were trimmed by 0 bases and 4 bases, with 10 bases remaining between them. Germline CDR1 is LGHNA and CDR2 is YNFKEQ. The CDR3 covers 14 residues. CDR3 region: CASSQETRGYEQYF. In DNA form, the CDR3 reads TGTGCCAGCAGCCAAGAGACGAGGGGGTACGAGCAGTACTTC.

This clonotype was observed a few times. The chain links TRBV7-2 to TRBJ2-3, with D tentatively TRBD2 (7 bases). Germline V gene sequence: CDR1 SGHTA, CDR2 FQGNSA. V dropped 3 bases and J dropped 3 bases, with 16 bases sitting between them. CDR3 length: 16 residues. The CDR3 reads CASSLGGRGATDTQYF. In nucleotides, the CDR3 is TGTGCCAGCAGCTTGGGGGGGAGGGGGGCGACAGATACGCAGTATTTT.

This clonotype was observed many times. J is TRBJ1-6 and V is TRBV5-1; D may be TRBD1 (5 bases). V gave up 0 bases and J gave up 7 bases, with 8 bases separating them. The CDR3 extends over 14 amino acids. Germline CDR1 SGHRS, CDR2 YFSETQ. The CDR3 region has the DNA TGCGCCAGCAGCTTGGGAGGGACCAATTCACCCCTCCACTTT. It encodes CASSLGGTNSPLHF.

In its sample, this clonotype was seen many times. The V gene is TRBV29-1, the J gene TRBJ2-7; 7 positions agree with TRBD1. The CDR3 covers 14 residues. Trimming cost V 1 base and J 5 bases; bases outside gene matches: 8. Per the germline V gene, CDR1 is SQVTM and CDR2 is ANQGSEA. The CDR3: CSVEGGQLPNEQYF. The CDR3 DNA reads as TGCAGCGTTGAAGGGGGACAGCTTCCTAACGAGCAGTACTTC.

This clonotype has only a few counts. This sequence joins TRBV29-1 and TRBJ1-1; 7 positions agree with TRBD1. Germline CDR1 reads SQVTM; CDR2 reads ANQGSEA. Trimming took 6 bases from V and 5 from J; bases not matched to a gene: 9. The CDR3 loop spans 13 amino acids. The CDR3 here is CSVRGFSRTEAFF. The CDR3 DNA follows: TGCAGCGTCAGGGGGTTTTCGAGGACTGAAGCTTTCTTT.

The table lists this clonotype with many counts. The rearrangement uses TRBV3-1 and TRBJ1-5; D ambiguous. Germline lookup yields CDR1 LGHDT and CDR2 YNNKEL (reference sequence). Between the trimmed V and J ends, which lost 7 bases and 1 base, there was a span of 11 bases. This CDR3 is built from 14 residues. CDR3 sequence reads: CASTPGGSNQPQHF. Written as DNA, the CDR3 is TGTGCCAGCACCCCTGGCGGAAGCAATCAGCCCCAGCATTTT.